Listed below are T cell receptor beta chains from one sample, sequenced in a study of cytomegalovirus exposure and HLA in healthy donors. Libraries were prepared by immunoSEQ multiplex PCR; TCRdb keeps only in-frame clonotypes and omits some of them. This sample has 100,000 to 150,000 clones, with 65% to 80% found just once. Sequenced material: PBMCs. The source is a woman in her 40s in good health and CMV-seronegative. The CDR3 runs from the conserved cysteine through the conserved F or W. Each record gives: V gene, D gene, clone size, J gene, CDR3 protein, CDR3 DNA. D genes are given only for firm matches. Clone size is shown for a subset of rows, as once, few, many or a class of expanded clone.

V gene: TRBV18
D gene: TRBD1
clone size: .
J gene: TRBJ2-7
CDR3 protein: CASFGTASYEQYF
CDR3 DNA: TGTGCCAGCTTTGGGACAGCCTCCTACGAGCAGTACTTC

V gene: TRBV21-1
D gene: .
clone size: .
J gene: TRBJ2-5
CDR3 protein: CASSFWTGGQETQYF
CDR3 DNA: TGTGCCAGCAGCTTCTGGACAGGGGGACAAGAGACCCAGTACTTC

V gene: TRBV6-1
D gene: .
clone size: .
J gene: TRBJ2-1
CDR3 protein: CAGQRSSYNEQFF
CDR3 DNA: TGTGCCGGGCAGCGGAGCTCCTACAATGAGCAGTTCTTC

V gene: TRBV5-1
D gene: TRBD1
clone size: .
J gene: TRBJ2-5
CDR3 protein: CASSRRSTGAGQETQYF
CDR3 DNA: TGCGCCAGCAGCCGGAGATCGACAGGGGCCGGCCAAGAGACCCAGTACTTC

V gene: TRBV9
D gene: .
clone size: .
J gene: TRBJ2-4
CDR3 protein: CASSVASQNIQYF
CDR3 DNA: TGTGCCAGCAGCGTAGCGAGCCAAAACATTCAGTACTTC

V gene: TRBV28
D gene: TRBD1
clone size: .
J gene: TRBJ1-6
CDR3 protein: CASSSPGGGIVNSPLHF
CDR3 DNA: TGTGCCAGCAGTTCCCCGGGAGGGGGCATCGTTAATTCACCTCTCCACTTT

V gene: TRBV30
D gene: TRBD1
clone size: .
J gene: TRBJ1-4
CDR3 protein: CAWSVRGQGYEKLFF
CDR3 DNA: TGTGCCTGGAGTGTACGGGGACAGGGGTATGAAAAACTGTTTTTT

V gene: TRBV5-1
D gene: TRBD2
clone size: few
J gene: TRBJ2-3
CDR3 protein: CASSLGLAGNTDTQYF
CDR3 DNA: TGCGCCAGCAGCTTGGGGCTAGCGGGAAACACAGATACGCAGTATTTT

V gene: TRBV19
D gene: TRBD1
clone size: .
J gene: TRBJ1-1
CDR3 protein: CASPFRDRGLNTEAFF
CDR3 DNA: TGTGCCAGTCCATTCCGGGACAGGGGATTGAACACTGAAGCTTTCTTT

V gene: TRBV28
D gene: TRBD2
clone size: .
J gene: TRBJ2-7
CDR3 protein: CASSIAGEDEQYF
CDR3 DNA: TGTGCCAGCAGTATAGCGGGAGAGGACGAGCAGTACTTC

V gene: TRBV5-1
D gene: TRBD1
clone size: .
J gene: TRBJ2-3
CDR3 protein: CASSFQPGQPPSTDTQYF
CDR3 DNA: TGCGCCAGCAGTTTTCAGCCGGGACAGCCCCCTAGCACAGATACGCAGTATTTT

V gene: TRBV15
D gene: TRBD1
clone size: .
J gene: TRBJ1-2
CDR3 protein: CATSRVTGGYGYTF
CDR3 DNA: TGTGCCACCAGCAGAGTGACAGGGGGCTATGGCTACACCTTC

V gene: TRBV29-1
D gene: .
clone size: .
J gene: TRBJ1-1
CDR3 protein: CSVPPRQMNTEAFF
CDR3 DNA: TGCAGCGTACCCCCGCGCCAAATGAACACTGAAGCTTTCTTT

V gene: TRBV5-1
D gene: .
clone size: .
J gene: TRBJ2-1
CDR3 protein: CASSLFRFSNEQFF
CDR3 DNA: TGCGCCAGCAGCTTGTTTCGGTTCTCCAATGAGCAGTTCTTC

V gene: TRBV25-1
D gene: .
clone size: .
J gene: TRBJ1-2
CDR3 protein: CASSDSLGATYGYTF
CDR3 DNA: TGTGCCAGCAGTGACTCGTTGGGGGCAACCTATGGCTACACCTTC

V gene: TRBV14
D gene: .
clone size: .
J gene: TRBJ2-4
CDR3 protein: CASSQQGPQEGIQYF
CDR3 DNA: TGTGCCAGCAGCCAGCAAGGGCCTCAAGAGGGCATTCAGTACTTC

V gene: TRBV5-6
D gene: .
clone size: .
J gene: TRBJ1-1
CDR3 protein: CASSSYRVNTEAFF
CDR3 DNA: TGTGCCAGCAGCTCCTACCGGGTGAACACTGAAGCTTTCTTT

V gene: TRBV2
D gene: .
clone size: .
J gene: TRBJ2-7
CDR3 protein: CASTRETSGGEQYF
CDR3 DNA: TGTGCCAGCACACGGGAGACTAGTGGGGGCGAGCAGTACTTC

V gene: TRBV27
D gene: .
clone size: .
J gene: TRBJ2-5
CDR3 protein: CASSISRGSKGTQYF
CDR3 DNA: TGTGCCAGCAGTATCTCCAGGGGTAGTAAGGGGACCCAGTACTTC

V gene: TRBV30
D gene: TRBD1
clone size: few
J gene: TRBJ1-6
CDR3 protein: CAWSLNRGQGSPLHF
CDR3 DNA: TGTGCCTGGAGCCTAAACAGGGGGCAAGGCTCACCCCTCCACTTT

V gene: TRBV6-1
D gene: .
clone size: .
J gene: TRBJ2-2
CDR3 protein: CASSRGQTYTGELFF
CDR3 DNA: TGTGCCAGCAGCCGAGGACAGACATACACCGGGGAGCTGTTTTTT

V gene: TRBV2
D gene: TRBD1
clone size: .
J gene: TRBJ1-5
CDR3 protein: CASSTDRDGNQPQHF
CDR3 DNA: TGTGCCAGCAGTACAGACAGGGATGGCAATCAGCCCCAGCATTTT

V gene: TRBV7-8
D gene: .
clone size: .
J gene: TRBJ2-3
CDR3 protein: CASSPQQVRGITDTQYF
CDR3 DNA: TGTGCCAGCAGCCCGCAACAGGTGCGGGGCATCACAGATACGCAGTATTTT

V gene: TRBV11-2
D gene: TRBD1
clone size: .
J gene: TRBJ1-1
CDR3 protein: CASSAGQGGNTEAFF
CDR3 DNA: TGTGCCAGCAGCGCCGGACAGGGCGGCAACACTGAAGCTTTCTTT

V gene: TRBV19
D gene: .
clone size: .
J gene: TRBJ1-6
CDR3 protein: CASSEGGSLSPLHF
CDR3 DNA: TGTGCCAGTAGTGAGGGAGGCAGTCTTTCACCCCTCCACTTT

V gene: TRBV9
D gene: .
clone size: .
J gene: TRBJ2-5
CDR3 protein: CASSVHRDLQETQYF
CDR3 DNA: TGTGCCAGCAGCGTACACAGGGACCTCCAAGAGACCCAGTACTTC

V gene: TRBV10-3
D gene: .
clone size: .
J gene: TRBJ2-3
CDR3 protein: CAISESLAPSTDTQYF
CDR3 DNA: TGTGCCATCAGTGAGTCCCTAGCGCCTAGCACAGATACGCAGTATTTT

V gene: TRBV28
D gene: TRBD1
clone size: .
J gene: TRBJ2-3
CDR3 protein: CASSAQGPYTQYF
CDR3 DNA: TGTGCCAGCAGTGCACAGGGGCCCTATACGCAGTATTTT

V gene: TRBV29-1
D gene: .
clone size: .
J gene: TRBJ1-5
CDR3 protein: CSVEHGSSNQPQHF
CDR3 DNA: TGCAGCGTTGAGCACGGGAGTAGCAATCAGCCCCAGCATTTT

V gene: TRBV28
D gene: .
clone size: once
J gene: TRBJ1-1
CDR3 protein: CASTGRGRTEAFF
CDR3 DNA: TGTGCCAGCACCGGAAGGGGCAGGACTGAAGCTTTCTTT

V gene: TRBV21-1
D gene: .
clone size: .
J gene: TRBJ2-1
CDR3 protein: CASSNSLYFGLGLNNEQFF
CDR3 DNA: TGTGCCAGCAGCAATTCTTTATATTTCGGACTAGGATTAAACAATGAGCAGTTCTTC

V gene: TRBV29-1
D gene: .
clone size: .
J gene: TRBJ2-3
CDR3 protein: CSVETVHDTQYF
CDR3 DNA: TGCAGCGTTGAAACAGTCCACGATACGCAGTATTTT

V gene: TRBV19
D gene: TRBD2
clone size: .
J gene: TRBJ2-1
CDR3 protein: CASSTSGSYNNEQFF
CDR3 DNA: TGTGCCAGTAGTACCAGCGGGAGCTATAACAATGAGCAGTTCTTC

V gene: TRBV7-9
D gene: .
clone size: .
J gene: TRBJ1-1
CDR3 protein: CASSPQGGSGTEAFF
CDR3 DNA: TGTGCCAGCAGCCCCCAGGGAGGTTCGGGCACTGAAGCTTTCTTT

V gene: TRBV6-4
D gene: .
clone size: few
J gene: TRBJ2-5
CDR3 protein: CASSDFSQGMGETQYF
CDR3 DNA: TGTGCCAGCAGTGACTTTTCACAGGGAATGGGAGAGACCCAGTACTTC